Shown below are 21 T cell receptor beta chains from a single sample sequenced in a study of shared clonotypes between healthy human individuals. Only in-frame clones appear in the TCRdb table, and some are missing; sequencing was by immunoSEQ multiplex PCR. This sample has approximately 470,000 clones, with approximately 78% found just once. Sequences were obtained from PBMCs. The receptors come from a middle-aged woman in good health. Some clones in this sample may be carry-over from other donors' samples.

The rearrangement joins TRBV6-1 to TRBJ2-6; the D gene is possibly TRBD1 (5 bases). With 4 bases removed from V and 0 bases from J, the gap between germline ends came to 10 bases. Germline V gene sequence: CDR1 MNHNS, CDR2 SASEGT. The CDR3 length is 16 residues. CDR3 residues: CASSVHRSSGANVLTF. The DNA for the CDR3 is TGTGCCAGCAGTGTCCACAGGAGCTCTGGGGCCAACGTCCTGACTTTC.

This sequence joins TRBV7-3 and TRBJ2-7; no firm D call. This CDR3 is 14 amino acids long. The V and J ends lost 2 bases and 3 bases respectively, with 11 bases between them. Germline assignment: CDR1 SGHTA and CDR2 FQGTGA. CDR3 sequence: CASSLQAGYYEQYF. The CDR3 DNA is TGTGCCAGCAGCTTACAGGCAGGTTACTACGAGCAGTACTTC.

The chain employs TRBV15 and TRBJ1-5; D is undetermined. V dropped 0 bases and J dropped 3 bases, with 6 bases sitting between them. Germline lookup yields CDR1 LNHNV and CDR2 YYDKDF (reference sequence). The CDR3 totals 14 residues. CDR3 DNA sequence: TGTGCCACCAGCAGAGATTATTCCAATCAGCCCCAGCATTTT. Translated: CATSRDYSNQPQHF.

V usage is TRBV5-4 and J usage is TRBJ1-3; 7 nucleotides match TRBD1. V shed 0 bases and J 2 bases; nucleotides not matched to a gene: 5. Germline CDR1 reads SGHNT; CDR2 reads YYREEE (reference sequence). The CDR3 spans 16 residues. The CDR3 nucleotides read TGTGCCAGCAGCTTGGCAGGGGGACGGCCTGGAAACACCATATATTTT. Protein product: CASSLAGGRPGNTIYF.

CDR3 coding DNA: TGTGCCAGCAGCCCCCCCACCGGGGAGCTGTTTTTT. It translates to CASSPPTGELFF. The V gene is TRBV7-9, the J gene TRBJ2-2; D is undetermined. Trimming stripped 5 bases from V and 4 bases from J, with 5 bases between. This CDR3 is built from 12 residues. Germline values: CDR1 SEHNR, CDR2 FQNEAQ (reference sequence).

V gene TRBV2 combines with J gene TRBJ2-3, with a tentative D call TRBD2 (5 bases). V lost 8 bases, J lost 1 base, and 13 bases lay in between. The CDR3 consists of 14 residues. CDR1 is SNHLY, CDR2 FYNNEI, per germline. This chain's CDR3 is CASLGSDRTDTQYF. The CDR3 DNA is TGTGCCAGCTTGGGTAGCGACCGCACAGATACGCAGTATTTT. Supplemented by reference TRBV2 and TRBJ2-3, the full variable domain reads EPEVTQTPSHQVTQMGQEVILRCVPISNHLYFYWYRQILGQKVEFLVSFYNNEISEKSEIFDDQFSVERPDGSNFTLKIRSTKLEDSAMYFCASLGSDRTDTQYFGPGTRLTVL.

This clone occurred many times. The chain uses TRBV6-1 and TRBJ2-7; D unresolved. V was trimmed by 1 base and J by 2 bases, leaving 9 bases between them. The CDR3 length is 14 residues. The germline CDR1 and CDR2 sequences are MNHNS and SASEGT. CDR3 residues: CASSEEGPTYEQYF. The DNA for the CDR3 is TGTGCCAGCAGTGAAGAGGGCCCTACCTACGAGCAGTACTTC.

The V and J genes are TRBV28 and TRBJ1-5; TRBD1 aligns across 7 bases. This CDR3 spans 16 amino acids. V lost 3 bases and J lost 3; bases outside the gene matches: 8. Germline loops: CDR1 MDHEN, CDR2 SYDVKM. CDR3: CASSLVTRGNNQPQHF. The CDR3 region has the DNA TGTGCCAGCAGTTTGGTGACCAGGGGGAACAATCAGCCCCAGCATTTT.

This clone was recorded only once. This may come from a read error, since a much larger clone is one base off. The final CDR3 position lacks the conserved phenylalanine or tryptophan, pointing to a likely read error. The V and J genes are TRBV28 and TRBJ2-4; the match to TRBD1 covers 9 bases. The V segment lost 6 bases and the J segment 4 bases; nucleotides outside the gene matches: 7. CDR1 is MDHEN and CDR2 is SYDVKM in the germline V gene. The CDR3 extends over 15 amino acids. The CDR3 loop reads CASSPPGQGKNIQYS. CDR3 DNA sequence: TGTGCCAGCAGCCCACCGGGACAGGGAAAAAACATTCAGTACTCC.

This chain connects TRBV2 to TRBJ2-5; D gene unclear. The CDR3 totals 12 residues. From germline, CDR1 is SNHLY and CDR2 FYNNEI. Trimming removed 6 bases from V and 5 bases from J, with 10 bases in between. The CDR3 coding sequence is TGTGCCAGCAGCCTCACCGGGGAGACCCAGTACTTC. This sequence encodes CASSLTGETQYF.

This clone showed up many times. The V gene is TRBV27, the J gene TRBJ2-7, with 10 nucleotides matching TRBD2. The CDR3 sequence is 15 residues long. Per the germline V gene, CDR1 is MNHEY and CDR2 is SMNVEV (reference sequence). Trimming at V came to 5 bases and at J to 5 bases, leaving 9 bases not matched to a gene. The CDR3 region is CASSTKREGPHEQYF. CDR3 sequence (DNA): TGTGCCAGCAGTACCAAGCGGGAGGGCCCCCACGAGCAGTACTTC.

Concerning this clone: This is likely an artifact of a read error, given a far larger clone one base away. This chain uses TRBV2 with TRBJ1-1; D might be TRBD1 (5 bases). CDR1 is SNHLY and CDR2 is FYNNEI in the germline V gene. This CDR3 is 16 amino acids long. CDR3: CASSEGRGSQPTEASF. CDR3 sequence (DNA): TGTGCCAGCAGCGAGGGGCGGGGCAGCCAACCCACTGAAGCTTCCTTT.

The V call is TRBV10-3, the J call TRBJ2-7; maybe TRBD2 (5 bases). Germline V lookup: CDR1 ENHRY, CDR2 SYGVKD. V was pared by 2 bases and J by 2 bases, with 7 bases between. The CDR3 covers 13 residues. The CDR3, as DNA: TGTGCCATCAGTGAGGGACTTCCCTACGAGCAGTACTTC. Encoded protein: CAISEGLPYEQYF.

The chain is built from TRBV4-2 and TRBJ2-1; 11 bases match TRBD2. Germline loops: CDR1 LGHNA, CDR2 YNFKEQ. Trimming removed 5 bases from V and 2 bases from J; junction bases left unmatched: 8. This CDR3 is 17 amino acids long. CDR3 loop: CASSEAGTSGTYNEQFF. The DNA for the CDR3 is TGTGCCAGCAGCGAGGCCGGGACTAGCGGCACCTACAATGAGCAGTTCTTC.

To note about this clone: The same CDR3 also results from other DNA sequences found in this sample. The CDR3 region is CASSLEAEETQYF. The DNA of the CDR3 is TGCGCCAGCAGCTTGGAGGCGGAGGAGACCCAGTACTTC. The chain joins TRBV5-1 to TRBJ2-5; D is undetermined. V lost 0 bases, J lost 5 bases, and 8 bases lay in between. Germline V gene sequence: CDR1 SGHRS, CDR2 YFSETQ. There are 13 residues in the CDR3.

This clone occurred once. The chain recombines TRBV19 with TRBJ2-4; TRBD2 agrees at 10 bases. The CDR3 loop spans 17 amino acids. The germline CDR1 and CDR2 sequences are LNHDA and SQIVND (reference sequence). V shed 10 bases, J shed 0 bases, and the junction held 12 bases outside the gene matches. For the CDR3, the DNA is TGTGCCACCAGGACTAGCGGAGCGTCGCTAGCCAAAAACATTCAGTACTTC. It translates to CATRTSGASLAKNIQYF.

The chain couples TRBV28 to TRBJ2-5, with TRBD2 matching over 7 bases. The junction had 7 bases not matched to a gene; V was cut back by 1 base and J by 2 bases. Germline V gene data show CDR1 as MDHEN and CDR2 as SYDVKM. The CDR3 contains 16 residues. The CDR3 coding sequence is TGTGCCAGCAGTTTATTAGGCGGGAGAAAACAAGAGACCCAGTACTTC. It yields the protein CASSLLGGRKQETQYF.

This chain joins TRBV9 and TRBJ1-3, with 9 bases fitting TRBD1. The CDR3 runs to 17 residues. Germline CDR1 is SGDLS and CDR2 is YYNGEE. Trimming took 2 bases from V and 0 from J; bases not matched to a gene: 6. The CDR3 is CASSVTQGASSGNTIYF. The CDR3 coding sequence is TGTGCCAGCAGCGTGACACAGGGGGCGAGCTCTGGAAACACCATATATTTT.

The chain employs TRBV7-3 and TRBJ2-5; D not certain. In germline, CDR1 is SGHTA, CDR2 FQGTGA. The V end was cut by 4 bases, the J end by 3 bases, with 9 bases between. This CDR3 contains 13 residues. The DNA of the CDR3 is TGTGCCAGCAGCTCCCCCCCTAAAGAGACCCAGTACTTC. Amino acid sequence: CASSSPPKETQYF.

The rearrangement uses TRBV28 and TRBJ1-2, with TRBD1 identical over 10 bases. Germline V gene sequence: CDR1 MDHEN, CDR2 SYDVKM. With V trimmed by 7 bases and J by 0 bases, 17 bases remained unmatched. The CDR3 extends over 19 amino acids. The CDR3 here is CASTPGRWDRGVSNYGYTF. CDR3 in DNA: TGTGCCAGCACCCCCGGTCGGTGGGACAGGGGAGTCTCTAACTATGGCTACACCTTC.

The chain employs TRBV4-1 and TRBJ2-7; D may be TRBD1 or TRBD2 (6 bases each). The CDR3 spans 17 residues. Trimming cost V 5 bases and J 0 bases, with 20 bases left between them. Germline V gene data show CDR1 as MGHRA and CDR2 as YSYEKL. In nucleotides, the CDR3 is TGCGCCAGCAGCTCAAGGGGGGCAGCGGTTCCCTCCTACGAGCAGTACTTC. This sequence encodes CASSSRGAAVPSYEQYF.